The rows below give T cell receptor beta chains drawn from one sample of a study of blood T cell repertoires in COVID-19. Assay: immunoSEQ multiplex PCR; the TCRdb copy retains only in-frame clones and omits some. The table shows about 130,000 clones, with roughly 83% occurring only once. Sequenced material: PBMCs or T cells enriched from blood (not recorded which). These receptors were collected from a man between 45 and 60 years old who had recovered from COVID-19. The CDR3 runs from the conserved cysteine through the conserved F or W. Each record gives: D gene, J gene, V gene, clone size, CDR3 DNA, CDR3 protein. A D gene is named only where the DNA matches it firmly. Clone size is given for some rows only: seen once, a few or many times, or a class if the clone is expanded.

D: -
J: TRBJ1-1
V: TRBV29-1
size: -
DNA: TGCAGCGTTGCCAGGGCGAACACTGAAGCTTTCTTT
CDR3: CSVARANTEAFF

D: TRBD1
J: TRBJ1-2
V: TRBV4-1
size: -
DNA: TGCGCCAGCAGCCAGGCTTCCGGGACAGGGGGCCTGGTAGGCGTCGGCTACACCTTC
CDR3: CASSQASGTGGLVGVGYTF

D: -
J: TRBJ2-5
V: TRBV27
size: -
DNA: TGTGCCAGCAGTTCCTATCCCGCGTCCCAAGAGACCCAGTACTTC
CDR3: CASSSYPASQETQYF

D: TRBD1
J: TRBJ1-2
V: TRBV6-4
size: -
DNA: TGTGCCAGCAGTTATACAGGGGGCGCTGGCTACACCTTC
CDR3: CASSYTGGAGYTF

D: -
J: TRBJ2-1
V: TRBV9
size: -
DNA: TGTGCCAGCAGCGAATACGGGGGGCCTTACAATGAGCAGTTCTTC
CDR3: CASSEYGGPYNEQFF

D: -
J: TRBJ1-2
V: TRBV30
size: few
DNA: TGTGCCTGGGGGCTCGGAGGAAACTATGGCTACACCTTC
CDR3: CAWGLGGNYGYTF

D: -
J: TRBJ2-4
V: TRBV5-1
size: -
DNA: TGCGCCAGCAGCTTGGGGACAGGGAGGGACATTCAGTACTTC
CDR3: CASSLGTGRDIQYF

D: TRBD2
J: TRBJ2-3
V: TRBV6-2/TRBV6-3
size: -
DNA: TGTGCCAGCAGTTCCGTGGGGACTAGAGGTACAGATACGCAGTATTTT
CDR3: CASSSVGTRGTDTQYF

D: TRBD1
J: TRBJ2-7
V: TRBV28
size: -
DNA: TGTGCCAGCAGTCAGGACAGGGGGCGCGGGGAGCAGTACTTC
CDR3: CASSQDRGRGEQYF

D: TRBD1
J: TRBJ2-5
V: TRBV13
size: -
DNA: TGTGCCAGCAGCCATCGCCCGACAGGGGGTCGGGAGACCCAGTACTTC
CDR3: CASSHRPTGGRETQYF

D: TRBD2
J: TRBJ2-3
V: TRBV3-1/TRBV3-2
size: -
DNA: TGTGCCAGCAGCCAGCGGGGGGCAGATACGCAGTATTTT
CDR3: CASSQRGADTQYF

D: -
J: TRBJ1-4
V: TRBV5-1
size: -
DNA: TGCGCCAGCAGACCCGGGGGGCTACGGGAAAAACTGTTTTTT
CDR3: CASRPGGLREKLFF

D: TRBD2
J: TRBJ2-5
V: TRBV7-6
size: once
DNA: TGTGCCAGCAGCACGACTAGCGGGGGGGCAGGGGAGACCCAGTACTTC
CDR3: CASSTTSGGAGETQYF

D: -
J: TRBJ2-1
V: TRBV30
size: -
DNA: TGTGCCTGGAGCTTACAGGGTAATGAGCAGTTCTTC
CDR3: CAWSLQGNEQFF

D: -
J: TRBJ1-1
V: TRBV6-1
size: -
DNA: TGTGCCAGCAGTGAAGGGCGGCCTGGGGCTTTCTTT
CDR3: CASSEGRPGAFF

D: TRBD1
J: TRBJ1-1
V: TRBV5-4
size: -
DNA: TGTGCCAGCAGCCTACCAGGACAGGTGAACACTGAAGCTTTCTTT
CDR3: CASSLPGQVNTEAFF

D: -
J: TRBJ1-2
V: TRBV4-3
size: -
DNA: TGCGCCAGCAGCCAACGAACAGGGAACTATGGCTACACCTTC
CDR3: CASSQRTGNYGYTF

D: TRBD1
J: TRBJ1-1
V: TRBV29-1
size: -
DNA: TGCAGCGTTGCCCGTTTTGGGGACAGGAGGGGGACTGAAGCTTTCTTT
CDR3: CSVARFGDRRGTEAFF

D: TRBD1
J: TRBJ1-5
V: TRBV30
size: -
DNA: TGTGCCTGGAGTGCAGGGGGCGGTCAGCCCCAGCATTTT
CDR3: CAWSAGGGQPQHF

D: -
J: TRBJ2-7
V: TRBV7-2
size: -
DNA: TGTGCCAGCAGCTTAGGGCAGCCGTCCGGGGAGCAGTACTTC
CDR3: CASSLGQPSGEQYF

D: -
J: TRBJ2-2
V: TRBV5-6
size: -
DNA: TGTGCCAGCAGCTTGGTGGGCCGGGGGGCGACCGGGGAGCTGTTTTTT
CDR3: CASSLVGRGATGELFF

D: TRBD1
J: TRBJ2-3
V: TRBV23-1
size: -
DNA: TGCGCCAGCAGCTTCCTCTTAACAGGGGGCGATCCAGATACGCAGTATTTT
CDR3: CASSFLLTGGDPDTQYF

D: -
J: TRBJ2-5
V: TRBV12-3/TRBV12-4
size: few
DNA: TGTGCCAGCAGTTTTCGGGAGACCCAGTACTTC
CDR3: CASSFRETQYF

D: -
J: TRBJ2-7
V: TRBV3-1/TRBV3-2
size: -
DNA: TGTGCCAGCAGGCAGGTGGGGGGAAACGAGCAGTACTTC
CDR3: CASRQVGGNEQYF

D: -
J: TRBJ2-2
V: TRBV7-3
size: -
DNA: TGTGCCAGCAGCTTCAGGGGGGACACCGGGGAGCTGTTTTTT
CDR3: CASSFRGDTGELFF

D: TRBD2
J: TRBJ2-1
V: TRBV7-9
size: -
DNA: TGTGCCAGCAGCTCTCCAACGACTAGCGGGGGGCCCGGGGTATATGAGCAGTTCTTC
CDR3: CASSSPTTSGGPGVYEQFF

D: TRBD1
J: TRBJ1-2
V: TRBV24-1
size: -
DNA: TGTGCCACCAGTGGCCACCCTGGGGAGGGACAGGGAGCTAACTATGGCTACACCTTC
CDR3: CATSGHPGEGQGANYGYTF

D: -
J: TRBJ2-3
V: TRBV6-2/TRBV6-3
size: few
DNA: TGTGCCAGCAGTTACCCCTATATGGATACGCAGTATTTT
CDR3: CASSYPYMDTQYF

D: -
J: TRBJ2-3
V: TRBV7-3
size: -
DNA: TGTGCCAGCGGTTCCGGGGGCACAGATACGCAGTATTTT
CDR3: CASGSGGTDTQYF

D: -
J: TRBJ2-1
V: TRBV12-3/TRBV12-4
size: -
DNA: TGTGCCAGCAGCTCACCACAGGCTAATGAGCAGTTCTTC
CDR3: CASSSPQANEQFF

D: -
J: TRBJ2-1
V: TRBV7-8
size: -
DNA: TGTGCCAGCAGCTTAGGTCAGGGAAGGGATGAGCAGTTCTTC
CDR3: CASSLGQGRDEQFF

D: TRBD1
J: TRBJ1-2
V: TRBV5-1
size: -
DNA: TGCGCCAGCAGCTTGGCCGGGGGACAGGGACGCTACGGCTACACCTTC
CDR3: CASSLAGGQGRYGYTF

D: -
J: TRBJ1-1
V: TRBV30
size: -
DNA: TGTGCCTGGTCAGGGTTCACTGAAGCTTTCTTT
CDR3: CAWSGFTEAFF

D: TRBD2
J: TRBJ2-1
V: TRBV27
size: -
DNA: TGTGCCAGCACTGGGGGGGTCTCCTACAATGAGCAGTTCTTC
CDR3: CASTGGVSYNEQFF

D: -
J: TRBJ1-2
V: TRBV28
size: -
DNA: TGTGCCAGCAGTTCGTCAGGGGTTCCTAACTATGGCTACACCTTC
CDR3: CASSSSGVPNYGYTF

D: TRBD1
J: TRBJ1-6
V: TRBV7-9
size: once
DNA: TGTGCCAGCAGCGCAGGGGACAGGGGCTATACTTCACCCCTCCACTTT
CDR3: CASSAGDRGYTSPLHF

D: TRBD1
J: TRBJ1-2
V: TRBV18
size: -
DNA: TGTGCCAGCTCTCGGGACAGGGGGATTGGCTACACCTTC
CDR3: CASSRDRGIGYTF

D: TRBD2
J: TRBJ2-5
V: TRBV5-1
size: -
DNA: TGCGCCAGCAGCTCGGGCCTAGCGGGGGCAATTCAAGAGACCCAGTACTTC
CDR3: CASSSGLAGAIQETQYF

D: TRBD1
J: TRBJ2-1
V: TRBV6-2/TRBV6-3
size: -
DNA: TGTGCCAGCAGCCAAGGGGGGGACAGGGGAGGTGAGCAGTTCTTC
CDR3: CASSQGGDRGGEQFF

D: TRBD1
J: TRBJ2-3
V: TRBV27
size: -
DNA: TGTGCCAGCAGTTTACGGCGTACAGGGGGTTTGACAGATACGCAGTATTTT
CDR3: CASSLRRTGGLTDTQYF

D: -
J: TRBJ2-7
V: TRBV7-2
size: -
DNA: TGTGCCAGCAGCTCCGTTGGGCAGGGGACCTACGAGCAGTACTTC
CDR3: CASSSVGQGTYEQYF

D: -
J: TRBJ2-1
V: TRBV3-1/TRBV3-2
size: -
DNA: TGTGCCAGCAGCCAAGACCCCTACCTCAATGAGCAGTTCTTC
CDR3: CASSQDPYLNEQFF

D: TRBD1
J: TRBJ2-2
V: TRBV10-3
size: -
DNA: TGTGCCATCAGTGAGTCTGGACAGGGGACCGGGGAGCTGTTTTTT
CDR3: CAISESGQGTGELFF

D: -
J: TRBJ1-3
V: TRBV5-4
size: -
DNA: TGTGCCAGCAGCTTGAAGGGGGGGAATGGAAACACCATATATTTT
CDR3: CASSLKGGNGNTIYF

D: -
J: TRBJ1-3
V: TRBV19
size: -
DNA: TGTGCCAGTAGTTTGTCGACAGGTTTGGACACCATATATTTT
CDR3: CASSLSTGLDTIYF